This T cell receptor (beta chain) originates from a study of blood T cell repertoires in COVID-19. Background on the study: The United States, Italy and Spain provided the acute and convalescent COVID-19 samples. From T cells, B-cell-depleted T cells, or PBMCs came the material, which was cDNA or gDNA.

In the original analysis: The assay estimated nucleated cells by amplifying reference gene primers. Repertoires were generated with immunoSEQ multiplex PCR, while TCRdb's copy carries only in-frame clones and drops some. The V and J calls and clone size come from that table; D and trimming were worked out from the DNA. The sample holds roughly 190,000 clones; around 85% are singletons and the top ten take over 9.5%. The V gene's germline CDR1 is LGHDT and CDR2 YNNKEL (reference sequence). Unmatched junction bases numbered 4, after V lost 4 bases and J lost 5 bases. The CDR3 is 14 residues long. The V call is TRBV3-1 (or the pseudogene TRBV3-2), the J call TRBJ1-1; 10 nucleotides line up with TRBD1. The specimen was peripheral blood. This clonotype originated in a woman aged 55-69 years with COVID-19, enrolled during active disease. The CDR3 region is CASSPGQGWTEAFF. CDR3 DNA sequence: TGTGCCAGCAGCCCGGGACAGGGGTGGACTGAAGCTTTCTTT.